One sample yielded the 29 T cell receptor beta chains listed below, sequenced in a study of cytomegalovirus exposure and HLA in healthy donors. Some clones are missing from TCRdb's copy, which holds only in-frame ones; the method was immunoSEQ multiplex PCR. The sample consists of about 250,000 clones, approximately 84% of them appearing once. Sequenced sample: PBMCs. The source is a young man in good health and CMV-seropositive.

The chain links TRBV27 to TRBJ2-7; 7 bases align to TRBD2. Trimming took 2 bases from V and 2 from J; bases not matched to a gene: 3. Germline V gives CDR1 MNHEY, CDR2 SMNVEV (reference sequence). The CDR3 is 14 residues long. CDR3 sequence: CASSLSGTTYEQYF. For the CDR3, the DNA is TGTGCCAGCAGTTTAAGCGGGACCACCTACGAGCAGTACTTC.

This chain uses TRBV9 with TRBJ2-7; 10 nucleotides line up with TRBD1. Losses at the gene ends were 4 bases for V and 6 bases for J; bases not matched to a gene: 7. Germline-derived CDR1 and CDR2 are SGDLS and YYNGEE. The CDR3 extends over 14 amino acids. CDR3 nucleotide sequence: TGTGCCAGCAGCCCAATGACAGGGGGCGGCGAGCAGTACTTC. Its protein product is CASSPMTGGGEQYF. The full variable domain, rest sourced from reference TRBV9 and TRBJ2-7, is DSGVTQTPKHLITATGQRVTLRCSPRSGDLSVYWYQQSLDQGLQFLIQYYNGEERAKGNILERFSAQQFPDLHSELNLSSLELGDSALYFCASSPMTGGGEQYFGPGTRLTVT.

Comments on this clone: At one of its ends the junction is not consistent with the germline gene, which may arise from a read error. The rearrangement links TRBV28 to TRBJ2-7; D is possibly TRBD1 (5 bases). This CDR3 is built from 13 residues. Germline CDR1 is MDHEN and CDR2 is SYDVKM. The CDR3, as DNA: TGTGCCAGCAATTTAATCCAGGGTTCCGAGCAGTACTTC. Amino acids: CASNLIQGSEQYF.

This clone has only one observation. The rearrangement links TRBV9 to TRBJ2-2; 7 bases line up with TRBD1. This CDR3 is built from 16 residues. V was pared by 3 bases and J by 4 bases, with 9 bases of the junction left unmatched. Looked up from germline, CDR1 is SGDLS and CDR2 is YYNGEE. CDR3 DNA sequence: TGTGCCAGCAGCGCGACCACAGGGGTTGGCACCGGGGAGCTGTTTTTT. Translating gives CASSATTGVGTGELFF.

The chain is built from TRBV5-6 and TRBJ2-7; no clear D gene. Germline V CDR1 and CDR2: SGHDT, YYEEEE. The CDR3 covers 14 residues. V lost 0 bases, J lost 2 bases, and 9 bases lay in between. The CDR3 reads CASSLGRVAYEQYF. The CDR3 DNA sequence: TGTGCCAGCAGCTTGGGACGGGTGGCCTACGAGCAGTACTTC. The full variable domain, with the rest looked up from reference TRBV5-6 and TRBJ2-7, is DAGVTQSPTHLIKTRGQQVTLRCSPKSGHDTVSWYQQALGQGPQFIFQYYEEEERQRGNFPDRFSGHQFPNYSSELNVNALLLGDSALYLCASSLGRVAYEQYFGPGTRLTVT.

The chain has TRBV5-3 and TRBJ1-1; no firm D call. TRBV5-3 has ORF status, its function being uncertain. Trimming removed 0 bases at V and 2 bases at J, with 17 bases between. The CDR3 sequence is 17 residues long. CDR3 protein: CARSLERAAMGNTEAFF. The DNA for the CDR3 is TGTGCCAGAAGCTTGGAAAGGGCCGCCATGGGAAACACTGAAGCTTTCTTT.

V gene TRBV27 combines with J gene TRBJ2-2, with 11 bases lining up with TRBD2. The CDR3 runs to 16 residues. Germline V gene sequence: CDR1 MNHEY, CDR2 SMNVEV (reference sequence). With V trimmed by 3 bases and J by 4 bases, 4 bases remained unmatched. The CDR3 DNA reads TGTGCCAGCAGTTTCCCCGGGACTAGCGGCACCGGGGAGCTGTTTTTT. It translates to CASSFPGTSGTGELFF.

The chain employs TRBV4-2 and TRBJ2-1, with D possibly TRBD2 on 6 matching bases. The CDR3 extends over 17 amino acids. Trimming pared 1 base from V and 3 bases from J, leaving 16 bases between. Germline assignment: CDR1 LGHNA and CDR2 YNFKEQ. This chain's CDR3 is CASSQADRLEGYNEQFF. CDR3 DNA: TGTGCCAGCAGCCAAGCCGATCGACTAGAGGGCTACAATGAGCAGTTCTTC.

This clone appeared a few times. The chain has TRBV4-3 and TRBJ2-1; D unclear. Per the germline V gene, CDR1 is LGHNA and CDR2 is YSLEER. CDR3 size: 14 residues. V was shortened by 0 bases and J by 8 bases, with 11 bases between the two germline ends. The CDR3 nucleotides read TGCGCCAGCAGCCAAGATGGTTTACGGGATGAGCAGTTCTTC. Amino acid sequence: CASSQDGLRDEQFF.

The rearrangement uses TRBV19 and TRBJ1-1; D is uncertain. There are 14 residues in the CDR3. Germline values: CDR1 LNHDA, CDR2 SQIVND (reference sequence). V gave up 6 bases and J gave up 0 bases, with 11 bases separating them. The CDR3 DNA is TGTGCCAGTAGCACATACAGCATGAACACTGAAGCTTTCTTT. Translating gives CASSTYSMNTEAFF.

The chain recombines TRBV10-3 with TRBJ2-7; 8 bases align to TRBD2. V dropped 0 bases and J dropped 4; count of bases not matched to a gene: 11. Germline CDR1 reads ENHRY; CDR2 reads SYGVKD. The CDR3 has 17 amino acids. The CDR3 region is CAISESTSASSAYEQYF. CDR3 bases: TGTGCCATCAGTGAGTCGACTAGCGCCTCATCGGCTTACGAGCAGTACTTC.

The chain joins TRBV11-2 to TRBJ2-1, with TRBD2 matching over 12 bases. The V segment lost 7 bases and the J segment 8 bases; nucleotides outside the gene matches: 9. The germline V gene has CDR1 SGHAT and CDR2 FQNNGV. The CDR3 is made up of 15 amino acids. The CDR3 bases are TGTGCCAGCACCCTAGCGGGAGGGCCCTCATATGAGCAGTTCTTC. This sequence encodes CASTLAGGPSYEQFF.

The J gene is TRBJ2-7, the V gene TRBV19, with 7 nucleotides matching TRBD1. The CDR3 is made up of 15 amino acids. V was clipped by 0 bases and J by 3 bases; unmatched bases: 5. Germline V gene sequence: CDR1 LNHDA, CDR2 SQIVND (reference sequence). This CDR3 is CASSIDLQGVYEQYF. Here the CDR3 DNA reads TGTGCCAGTAGTATAGATTTGCAGGGGGTCTACGAGCAGTACTTC.

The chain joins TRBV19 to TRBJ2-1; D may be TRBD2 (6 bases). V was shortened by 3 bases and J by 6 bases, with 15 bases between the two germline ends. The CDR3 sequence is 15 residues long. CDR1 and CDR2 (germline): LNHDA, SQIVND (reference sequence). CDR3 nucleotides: TGTGCCAGTAGTATGGGGGGACTTGACTTCAATGAGCAGTTCTTC. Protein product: CASSMGGLDFNEQFF. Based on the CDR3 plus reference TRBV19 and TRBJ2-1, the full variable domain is DGGITQSPKYLFRKEGQNVTLSCEQNLNHDAMYWYRQDPGQGLRLIYYSQIVNDFQKGDIAEGYSVSREKKESFPLTVTSAQKNPTAFYLCASSMGGLDFNEQFFGPGTRLTVL.

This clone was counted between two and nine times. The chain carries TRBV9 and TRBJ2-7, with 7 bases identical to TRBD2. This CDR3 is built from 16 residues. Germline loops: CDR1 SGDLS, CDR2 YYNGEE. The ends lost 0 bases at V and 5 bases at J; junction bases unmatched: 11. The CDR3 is CASSVGQAGISHEQYF. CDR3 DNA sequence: TGTGCCAGCAGCGTAGGTCAAGCGGGAATCAGTCACGAGCAGTACTTC.

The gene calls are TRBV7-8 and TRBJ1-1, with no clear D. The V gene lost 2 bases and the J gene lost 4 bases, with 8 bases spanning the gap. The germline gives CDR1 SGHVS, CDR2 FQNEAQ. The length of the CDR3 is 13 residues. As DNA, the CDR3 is TGTGCCAGCAGCTTATTGGAAATCACTGAAGCTTTCTTT. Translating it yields CASSLLEITEAFF. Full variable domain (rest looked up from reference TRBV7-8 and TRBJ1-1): GAGVSQSPRYKVAKRGQDVALRCDPISGHVSLFWYQQALGQGPEFLTYFQNEAQLDKSGLPSDRFFAERPEGSVSTLKIQRTQQEDSAVYLCASSLLEITEAFFGQGTRLTVV.

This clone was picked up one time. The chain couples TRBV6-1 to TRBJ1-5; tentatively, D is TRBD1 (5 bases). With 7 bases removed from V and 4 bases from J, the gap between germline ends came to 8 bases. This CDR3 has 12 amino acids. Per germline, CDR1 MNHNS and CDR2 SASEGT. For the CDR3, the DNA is TGTGCCAGCACGCACAGGAATCAGCCCCAGCATTTT. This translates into CASTHRNQPQHF.

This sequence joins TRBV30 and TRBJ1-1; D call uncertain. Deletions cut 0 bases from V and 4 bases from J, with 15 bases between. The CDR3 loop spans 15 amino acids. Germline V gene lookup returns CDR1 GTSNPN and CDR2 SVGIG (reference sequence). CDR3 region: CAWSVGVNRGTEAFF. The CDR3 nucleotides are TGTGCCTGGAGTGTAGGCGTAAATAGAGGCACTGAAGCTTTCTTT.

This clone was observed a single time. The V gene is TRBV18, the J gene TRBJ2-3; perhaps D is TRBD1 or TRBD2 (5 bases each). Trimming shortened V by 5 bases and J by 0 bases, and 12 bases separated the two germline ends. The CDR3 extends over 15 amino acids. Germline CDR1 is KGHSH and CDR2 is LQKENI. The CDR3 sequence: CASSYRGPSTDTQYF. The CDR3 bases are TGTGCCAGCTCATATAGGGGACCTAGCACAGATACGCAGTATTTT.

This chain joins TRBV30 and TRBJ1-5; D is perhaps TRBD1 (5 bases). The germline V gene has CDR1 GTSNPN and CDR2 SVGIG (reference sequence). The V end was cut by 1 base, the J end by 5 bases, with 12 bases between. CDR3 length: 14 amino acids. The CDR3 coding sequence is TGTGCCTGGAGTGGGCCGAGGGGAGATCAGCCCCAGCATTTT. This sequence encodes CAWSGPRGDQPQHF.

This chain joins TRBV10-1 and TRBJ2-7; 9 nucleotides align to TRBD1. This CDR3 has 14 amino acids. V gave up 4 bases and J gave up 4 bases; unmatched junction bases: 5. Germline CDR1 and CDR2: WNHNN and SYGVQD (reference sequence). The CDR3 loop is CASSGQGGFYEQYF. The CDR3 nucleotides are TGCGCCAGCAGTGGACAGGGGGGATTTTACGAGCAGTACTTC.

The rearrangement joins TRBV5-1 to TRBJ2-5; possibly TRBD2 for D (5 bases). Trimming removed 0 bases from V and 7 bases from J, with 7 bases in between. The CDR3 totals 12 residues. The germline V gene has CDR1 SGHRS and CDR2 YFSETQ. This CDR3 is CASSLDTRTQYF. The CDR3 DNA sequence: TGCGCCAGCAGCTTGGATACTAGGACCCAGTACTTC. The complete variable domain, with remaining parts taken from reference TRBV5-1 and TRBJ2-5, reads KAGVTQTPRYLIKTRGQQVTLSCSPISGHRSVSWYQQTPGQGLQFLFEYFSETQRNKGNFPGRFSGRQFSNSRSEMNVSTLELGDSALYLCASSLDTRTQYFGPGTRLLVL.

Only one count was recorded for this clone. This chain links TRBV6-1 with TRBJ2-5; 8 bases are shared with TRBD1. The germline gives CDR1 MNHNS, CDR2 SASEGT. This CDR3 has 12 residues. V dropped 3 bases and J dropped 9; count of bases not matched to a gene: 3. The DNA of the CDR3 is TGTGCCAGCAGTGAGGACAGGGCGCCCCAGTACTTC. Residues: CASSEDRAPQYF.

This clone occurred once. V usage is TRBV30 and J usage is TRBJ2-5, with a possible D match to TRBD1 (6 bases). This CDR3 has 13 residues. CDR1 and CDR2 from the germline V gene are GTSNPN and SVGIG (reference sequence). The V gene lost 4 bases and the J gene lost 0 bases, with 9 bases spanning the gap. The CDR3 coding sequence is TGTGCCTGGACAGGGGTAGACCAAGAGACCCAGTACTTC. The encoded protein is CAWTGVDQETQYF.

For the CDR3, the DNA is TGTGCCAGCATCCCCGGTGGTAGCACAGATACGCAGTATTTT. Protein sequence: CASIPGGSTDTQYF. This sequence joins TRBV6-1 and TRBJ2-3, with D uncertain. The V end lost 7 bases, the J end lost 0 bases, and 11 bases lay between the germline ends. Germline assignment: CDR1 MNHNS and CDR2 SASEGT. The CDR3 is 14 amino acids.

CDR3 in DNA: TGCGCCAGCAGCTTGGGGAGTCTCTCCTACGAGCAGTACTTC. Translation gives CASSLGSLSYEQYF. The gene calls are TRBV5-1 and TRBJ2-7; D not resolved. Per germline, CDR1 SGHRS and CDR2 YFSETQ. This CDR3 has 14 amino acids. The V end lost 0 bases, the J end lost 0 bases, and 7 bases lay between the germline ends. Combining the CDR3 with reference TRBV5-1 and TRBJ2-7 gives the whole variable domain KAGVTQTPRYLIKTRGQQVTLSCSPISGHRSVSWYQQTPGQGLQFLFEYFSETQRNKGNFPGRFSGRQFSNSRSEMNVSTLELGDSALYLCASSLGSLSYEQYFGPGTRLTVT.

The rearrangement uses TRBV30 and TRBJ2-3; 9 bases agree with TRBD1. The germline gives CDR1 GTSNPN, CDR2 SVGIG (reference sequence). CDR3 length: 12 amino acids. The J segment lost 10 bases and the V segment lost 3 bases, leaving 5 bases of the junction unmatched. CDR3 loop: CAWRGTGRAQYF. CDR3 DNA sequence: TGTGCCTGGAGGGGGACAGGGCGGGCGCAGTATTTT.

The CDR3 DNA is TGTGCCAGCAGTTTAGAAGGGGACACTGAAGCTTTCTTT. Its protein is CASSLEGDTEAFF. This rearrangement joins TRBV27 to TRBJ1-1; tentative D call: TRBD1 (5 bases). V shed 2 bases and J shed 3 bases, with 7 bases lying between them. CDR1 is MNHEY and CDR2 is SMNVEV in the germline V gene (reference sequence). This CDR3 contains 13 residues.

The CDR3 is CASSEGVAEAFF. DNA for the CDR3: TGTGCCAGCAGTGAAGGGGTTGCAGAAGCTTTCTTT. The rearrangement uses TRBV2 and TRBJ1-1; D remains ambiguous. V lost 1 base, J lost 8 bases, and 8 bases lay in between. The CDR3 runs 12 residues. Germline CDR1 and CDR2: SNHLY and FYNNEI.